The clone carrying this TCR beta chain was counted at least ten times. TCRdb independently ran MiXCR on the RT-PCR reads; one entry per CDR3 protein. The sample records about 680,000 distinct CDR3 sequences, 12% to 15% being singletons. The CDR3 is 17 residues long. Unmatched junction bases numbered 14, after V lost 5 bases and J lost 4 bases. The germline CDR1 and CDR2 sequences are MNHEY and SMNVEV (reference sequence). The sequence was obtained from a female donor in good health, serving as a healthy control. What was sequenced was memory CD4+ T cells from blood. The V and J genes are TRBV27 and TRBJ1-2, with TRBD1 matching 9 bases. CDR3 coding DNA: TGTGCCAGCAGTAAAGGGACAGGGAGAGGGAACTCCTATGGCTACACCTTC. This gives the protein CASSKGTGRGNSYGYTF.